This record covers a single T cell receptor (beta chain). Its specific antigen is unknown. No per-base quality is available; no much larger clone lies one base away. The sample comes from a study of T cell changes during pregnancy in multiple sclerosis (dated by TCRdb to the late 2010s). Describing the broader study: Changes in the T cell repertoire over the course of pregnancy were examined in this study in women with multiple sclerosis.

Receptor amplification or capture employed the immunoSEQ multiplex PCR assay. In its TCRdb copy, this immuneACCESS table keeps in-frame sequences only and misses some clones. Where compared with another copy, unresolved V genes explain less than half of these, and the others have no known cause. Present in this sample are around 96,000 clones, 90% to 95% of which were seen just once. 2% to 2.5% of the sample rests with the top ten. CDR1 MNHEY and CDR2 SVGAGI were looked up in the germline V gene. The CDR3 covers 16 residues, taking in both the cysteine and the phenylalanine. Just the 48-base CDR3 DNA is kept, in frame starting at base 1. V and J are trimmed by 0 bases and 0 bases, and the gene matches miss 2 bases of the junction.

The sample here was peripheral blood, taken in the third trimester of pregnancy. The receptor was isolated from a female donor with multiple sclerosis, enrolled in a pregnancy study. This sequence uses TRBV6-5 and TRBJ2-1; 7 nucleotides in the junction match TRBD2. The sequence in DNA is TGTGCCAGCAGTTACTCGGGCGGGAGCTCCTACAATGAGCAGTTCTTC. Translated, this gives CASSYSGGSSYNEQFF.